The present T cell receptor beta chain was sequenced within a study of T cell responses to AZD1222 COVID-19 vaccine. General observations from the study: Spike-specific TCR breadth and depth both grew after two AZD1222 doses. Baseline antibody screening turned up just a handful of seropositive AZD1222 recipients.

Second doses that came at about 4 or about 12 weeks were put together. Turning to this clone: The antigen is not known.

This CDR3 is built from 16 residues. Germline CDR1 is SGHNT and CDR2 is YYREEE (reference sequence). V was clipped by 7 bases and J by 1 base, with 15 bases between them. Here immunoSEQ multiplex PCR was the method, and the copy in TCRdb shows in-frame clones only, minus some. The sample holds around 80,000 clones, over 75% seen once. The chain couples TRBV5-4 to TRBJ2-6; D possibly corresponds to TRBD1 (6 bases). Sequenced here: peripheral blood, sampled 28 days after the second AZD1222 dose. This clonotype was obtained from an adult who received the AZD1222 COVID-19 vaccine. The CDR3 DNA reads as TGTGCCAGCGCCGGGACACGTTATTCTGGGGCCAACGTCCTGACTTTC. It encodes CASAGTRYSGANVLTF.